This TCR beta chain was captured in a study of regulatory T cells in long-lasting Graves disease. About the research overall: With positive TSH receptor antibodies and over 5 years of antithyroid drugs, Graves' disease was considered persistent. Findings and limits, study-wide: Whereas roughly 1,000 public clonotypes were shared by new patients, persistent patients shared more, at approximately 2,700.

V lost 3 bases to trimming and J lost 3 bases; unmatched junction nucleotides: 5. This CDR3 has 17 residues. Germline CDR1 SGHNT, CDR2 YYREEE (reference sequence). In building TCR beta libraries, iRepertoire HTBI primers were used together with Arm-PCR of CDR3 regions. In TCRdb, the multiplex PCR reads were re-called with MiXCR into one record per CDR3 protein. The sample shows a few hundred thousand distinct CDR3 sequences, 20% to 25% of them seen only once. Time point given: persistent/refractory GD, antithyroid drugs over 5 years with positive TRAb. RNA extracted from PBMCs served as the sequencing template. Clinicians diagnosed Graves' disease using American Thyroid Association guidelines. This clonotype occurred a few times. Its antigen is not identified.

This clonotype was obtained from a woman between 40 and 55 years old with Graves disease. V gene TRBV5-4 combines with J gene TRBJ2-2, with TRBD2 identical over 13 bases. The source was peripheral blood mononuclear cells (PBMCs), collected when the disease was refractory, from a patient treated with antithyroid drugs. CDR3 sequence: CASSWTSGRVYTGELFF. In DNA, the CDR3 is TGTGCCAGCAGCTGGACTAGCGGGAGAGTGTACACCGGGGAGCTGTTTTTT. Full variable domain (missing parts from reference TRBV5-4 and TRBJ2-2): ETGVTQSPTHLIKTRGQQVTLRCSSQSGHNTVSWYQQALGQGPQFIFQYYREEENGRGNFPPRFSGLQFPNYSSELNVNALELDDSALYLCASSWTSGRVYTGELFFGEGSRLTVL.